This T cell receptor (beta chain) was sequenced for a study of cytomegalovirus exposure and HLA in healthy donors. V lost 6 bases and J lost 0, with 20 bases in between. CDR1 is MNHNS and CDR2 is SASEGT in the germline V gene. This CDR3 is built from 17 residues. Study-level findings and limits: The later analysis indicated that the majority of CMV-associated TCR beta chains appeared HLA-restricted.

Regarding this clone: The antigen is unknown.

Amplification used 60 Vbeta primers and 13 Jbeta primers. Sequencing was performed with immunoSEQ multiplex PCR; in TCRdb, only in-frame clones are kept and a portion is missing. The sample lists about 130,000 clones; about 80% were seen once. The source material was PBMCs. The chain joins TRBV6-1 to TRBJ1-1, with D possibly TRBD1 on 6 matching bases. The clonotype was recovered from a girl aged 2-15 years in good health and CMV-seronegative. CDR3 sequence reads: CASSESTGMGVNTEAFF. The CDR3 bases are TGTGCCAGCAGCGAAAGTACAGGGATGGGGGTGAACACTGAAGCTTTCTTT.